This entry lists 18 T cell receptor beta chains sequenced from one sample in a study of molecular identifiers for immune sequencing clone quantification. MiXCR, run by TCRdb on the PCR reads, gives a single entry per CDR3 protein. Counted here are about 640,000 distinct CDR3 sequences, 15% to 20% occurring once; the ten biggest clones make up 0.75% to 0.95%. Sequencing was done on a sample of naive CD8+ T cells from blood, with Jurkat cell RNA spiked in. Subset indicated: FACS-sorted CD8+CD4-CCR7+CD45RA+ naive T cells. These receptors were taken from a human donor in good health. Some libraries in this study had Jurkat cell RNA spiked in.

This clonotype was picked up many times. The chain uses TRBV6-5 and TRBJ2-1, with unresolved D. The ends were cut back, 5 bases at V and 7 bases at J, with 18 bases in the middle. There are 15 residues in the CDR3. The germline V gene encodes CDR1 MNHEY and CDR2 SVGAGI. CDR3 coding DNA: TGTGCCAGCAGTCGGGTCCGGCCAGGCTTTAATGAGCAGTTCTTC. Its translation: CASSRVRPGFNEQFF.

Comment on this clonotype: A read error may explain this, as a much larger clone is one base away. V and J are TRBV13 and TRBJ2-5; 10 bases line up with TRBD2. Germline values: CDR1 PRHDT, CDR2 FYEKMQ (reference sequence). This CDR3 has 16 residues. The CDR3 DNA sequence: TGTGCCAGCAGCTTTGAACTAGCGGGGCCCCAAGAGGCCCAGTACTTC. Protein product: CASSFELAGPQEAQYF.

This clonotype was observed many times. V is TRBV10-3 and J is TRBJ2-6; a weak D match, TRBD2 (6 bases). V lost 4 bases and J lost 6, with 13 bases in between. Germline CDR1 ENHRY, CDR2 SYGVKD. This CDR3 spans 15 amino acids. Here the CDR3 reads CAISVGDSSANVLTF. The CDR3 coding sequence is TGTGCCATCAGTGTGGGGGACTCCTCGGCCAACGTCCTGACTTTC.

In this sample, this clonotype turned up many times. V and J are TRBV7-9 and TRBJ2-3; possibly TRBD1 or TRBD2 for D (6 bases each). The CDR3 totals 16 residues. Trimming cost V 2 bases and J 1 base, with 13 bases left between them. Looked up from germline, CDR1 is SEHNR and CDR2 is FQNEAQ (reference sequence). The CDR3: CASSLLGGPGTDTQYF. CDR3 coding DNA: TGTGCCAGCAGCTTACTTGGGGGGCCAGGCACAGATACGCAGTATTTT.

This chain uses TRBV24-1 with TRBJ2-1, with 10 positions matching TRBD2. Per the germline V gene, CDR1 is KGHDR and CDR2 is SFDVKD. The CDR3 totals 16 residues. The J segment lost 4 bases and the V segment lost 5 bases, leaving 7 bases of the junction unmatched. DNA for the CDR3: TGTGCCACCAGTGGTATCAGCGGGAGGGGATACAATGAGCAGTTCTTC. Translation gives CATSGISGRGYNEQFF.

The sample holds many counts of this clonotype. The DNA of the CDR3 is TGTGCCAGCAGCGGAGTTGGCGGACCTTCAGATACGCAGTATTTT. It is translated as CASSGVGGPSDTQYF. The rearrangement joins TRBV7-6 to TRBJ2-3; D gene unclear. This CDR3 has 15 amino acids. Trimming took 5 bases from V and 4 from J, leaving 16 bases between them. Germline values: CDR1 SGHVS, CDR2 FNYEAQ. The full variable domain, completed using reference TRBV7-6 and TRBJ2-3, is GAGVSQSPRYKVTKRGQDVALRCDPISGHVSLYWYRQALGQGPEFLTYFNYEAQQDKSGLPNDRFSAERPEGSISTLTIQRTEQRDSAMYRCASSGVGGPSDTQYFGPGTRLTVL.

This clonotype has a count of ten or more. The chain couples TRBV6-2 or TRBV6-3 to TRBJ2-7; TRBD2 agrees at 11 bases. This CDR3 is built from 15 residues. Germline V gene data show CDR1 as MNHEY and CDR2 as SVGEGT. Trimming at V came to 6 bases and at J to 4 bases, leaving 8 bases not matched to a gene. In DNA, the CDR3 is TGTGCCAGCAGCCTAGCGGGGGGAGGATTGTACGAGCAGTACTTC. This codes for CASSLAGGGLYEQYF.

The V and J genes are TRBV9 and TRBJ2-7; 14 bases map to TRBD2. The CDR3 sequence is 14 residues long. The germline gives CDR1 SGDLS, CDR2 YYNGEE. The V segment lost 3 bases and the J segment 6 bases; nucleotides outside the gene matches: 2. CDR3 DNA sequence: TGTGCCAGCAGCGATGGGACTAGCGGGAGCGAGCAGTACTTC. It translates to CASSDGTSGSEQYF. The complete variable domain, with remaining parts taken from reference TRBV9 and TRBJ2-7, reads DSGVTQTPKHLITATGQRVTLRCSPRSGDLSVYWYQQSLDQGLQFLIQYYNGEERAKGNILERFSAQQFPDLHSELNLSSLELGDSALYFCASSDGTSGSEQYFGPGTRLTVT.

The table lists this clonotype with many counts. The V call is TRBV4-3, the J call TRBJ2-1; maybe TRBD2 (6 bases). The CDR3 sequence is 17 residues long. Looked up from germline, CDR1 is LGHNA and CDR2 is YSLEER. With 0 bases removed from V and 9 bases from J, the gap between germline ends came to 21 bases. CDR3 sequence: CASSQDRSGSFGTEQFF. As DNA, the CDR3 is TGCGCCAGCAGCCAAGACCGGAGCGGGTCCTTCGGTACTGAGCAGTTCTTC.

There are many counts of this clonotype. V is TRBV29-1 and J is TRBJ2-7; TRBD2 aligns across 8 bases. V was clipped by 6 bases and J by 2 bases; unmatched bases: 6. The CDR3 loop spans 13 amino acids. CDR1 and CDR2 (germline): SQVTM, ANQGSEA. The chain's CDR3 is CSVASGLAYEQYF. The DNA of the CDR3 is TGCAGCGTCGCTAGCGGGTTAGCCTACGAGCAGTACTTC.

V and J are TRBV5-1 and TRBJ2-1; 12 nucleotides agree with TRBD2. Unmatched junction bases numbered 5, after V lost 3 bases and J lost 7 bases. The CDR3 has 15 residues. Per germline, CDR1 SGHRS and CDR2 YFSETQ. Here the CDR3 DNA reads TGCGCCAGCAGCTCGACTAGCGGGAGCATTAATGAGCAGTTCTTC. Protein: CASSSTSGSINEQFF.

This clonotype was counted a few times. The chain links TRBV11-2 to TRBJ1-1; TRBD1 might be the D (5 bases). Germline V gene data show CDR1 as SGHAT and CDR2 as FQNNGV. The CDR3 sequence is 13 residues long. V was trimmed by 2 bases and J by 10 bases, leaving 14 bases between them. CDR3 in amino acids: CASSLWGQVGAFF. DNA of the CDR3: TGTGCCAGCAGCTTATGGGGCCAGGTAGGAGCTTTCTTT. Based on the CDR3 plus reference TRBV11-2 and TRBJ1-1, the full variable domain is EAGVAQSPRYKIIEKRQSVAFWCNPISGHATLYWYQQILGQGPKLLIQFQNNGVVDDSQLPKDRFSAERLKGVDSTLKIQPAKLEDSAVYLCASSLWGQVGAFFGQGTRLTVV.

This clonotype was counted at least ten times. This chain joins TRBV19 and TRBJ2-5; 7 bases fit TRBD1. From germline, CDR1 is LNHDA and CDR2 SQIVND (reference sequence). V gave up 4 bases and J gave up 0 bases; unmatched junction bases: 5. CDR3 length equals 15 residues. For the CDR3, the DNA is TGTGCCAGTAGTACCGGGACAGCGTACCAAGAGACCCAGTACTTC. Translated, it gives CASSTGTAYQETQYF.

Comments on this clonotype: Germline and junction disagree at one end, which may indicate a read error. The V gene is TRBV7-9, the J gene TRBJ1-1; D might be TRBD1 (6 bases). Germline CDR1 reads SEHNR; CDR2 reads FQNEAQ (reference sequence). This CDR3 comprises 18 residues. The CDR3 bases are TGTGCCGGCAGCTTAGAGGGGGGGAGCCGCAGGGGAGTGCCTGAAGCTTTCTTT. This encodes CAGSLEGGSRRGVPEAFF.

The table lists this clonotype with a count of one. This chain joins TRBV28 and TRBJ2-7; D is perhaps TRBD2 (5 bases). Trimming removed 6 bases from V and 7 bases from J, with 16 bases in between. Looked up from germline, CDR1 is MDHEN and CDR2 is SYDVKM. The CDR3 runs to 13 residues. The CDR3 reads CASRELRTREQYF. CDR3 DNA: TGTGCCAGCAGGGAACTTAGGACTCGGGAGCAGTACTTC.

This clonotype was observed many times. The V gene is TRBV20-1, the J gene TRBJ2-3; TRBD2 matches 7 bases. This CDR3 is 19 amino acids long. With V trimmed by 0 bases and J by 0 bases, 15 bases remained unmatched. Germline V gene data show CDR1 as DFQATT and CDR2 as SNEGSKA (reference sequence). CDR3 coding DNA: TGCAGTGCTAGAGAAGGGAGGCTAGCGGCAATAACTAGCACAGATACGCAGTATTTT. Translating gives CSAREGRLAAITSTDTQYF.

This clonotype was counted at least ten times. The chain joins TRBV5-8 to TRBJ2-1; 8 bases align to TRBD2. The germline V gene has CDR1 SGHTS and CDR2 YDEGEE. The CDR3 consists of 17 residues. The junction had 7 bases not matched to a gene; V was cut back by 2 bases and J by 0 bases. For the CDR3, the DNA is TGTGCCAGCAGCTTTACAGAGCGGGAGAGCTCCTACAATGAGCAGTTCTTC. This gives the protein CASSFTERESSYNEQFF.

Of note for this clonotype: A read error may be the cause here, since a much bigger clone is one base away. The chain uses TRBV28 and TRBJ2-1; TRBD2 matches 11 bases. The CDR3 consists of 15 residues. Germline CDR1 reads MDHEN; CDR2 reads SYDVKM. CDR3 sequence (DNA): TGTGCCAGCAGTTTAACTAGCGGGAGTTGGTATGAGCAGCTCTTC. It translates to CASSLTSGSWYEQLF.